The sample holds many counts of the clone carrying this T cell receptor (beta chain). Its antigen is not identified. RNA transcripts provided the source from which TCR beta CDR3 regions were amplified. RT-PCR in the first round (using the HTBI primer set) targeted the TCR CDR3. TCRdb recomputed calls from the multiplex PCR reads with MiXCR, one row per CDR3 protein. The sample has hundreds of thousands of distinct CDR3 sequences, over 15% seen once. This sample stems from a study of T cells in Graves' hyperthyroidism and ophthalmopathy. Points from the study as a whole: Most thyroid clonotypes that were expanded above 0.001 also turned up in blood.

No ophthalmopathy progression within 18 months constituted stable Graves' hyperthyroidism. Hyperthyroidism had been newly diagnosed in patients aged 18 to 65, and its duration was under 2 months. Diagnoses were made from clinical symptoms, serum measures (thyroxine and TRAb), thyroid ultrasound and orbital computed tomography. This CDR3 is built from 17 residues. Trimming cost V 5 bases and J 1 base, with 20 bases left between them. Germline V CDR1 and CDR2: SEHNR, FQNEAQ (reference sequence). The origin of this receptor is a woman between 18 and 30 years old with Graves' hyperthyroidism. The chain links TRBV7-9 to TRBJ2-5; no clear D gene. Sequencing input: blood. The CDR3, as DNA: TGTGCCAGCAGCACGAACCGAAACGGACCTTTCCAAGAGACCCAGTACTTC. It specifies CASSTNRNGPFQETQYF.